Included here is one T cell receptor beta chain sequence, with context. No antigen is known for it. The V gene lost 4 bases and the J gene lost 4 bases, with 8 bases spanning the gap. Germline V gene data show CDR1 as KGHDR and CDR2 as SFDVKD. The CDR3 covers 13 residues. In making TCR beta libraries, quantitative 5'-RACE with molecular barcodes was used. From the 5' RACE reads, TCRdb called clonotypes with MiXCR, one entry per CDR3 protein. The table lists roughly 700,000 distinct CDR3 sequences, over 15% of them singletons. The record originates from a study of CD8 T cells in ankylosing spondylitis. Study-wide results and limits: Seemingly characteristic of ankylosing spondylitis blood was a TCR beta motif consisting of several highly homologous variants.

The sequenced sample consisted of blood, either unsorted or a sorted T cell fraction (not recorded which). The receptor's source is a male donor with ankylosing spondylitis. The V gene is TRBV24-1, the J gene TRBJ2-3; D call uncertain. This CDR3 is CATSDKVADTQYF. As DNA, the CDR3 is TGTGCCACCAGTGACAAGGTCGCAGATACGCAGTATTTT.